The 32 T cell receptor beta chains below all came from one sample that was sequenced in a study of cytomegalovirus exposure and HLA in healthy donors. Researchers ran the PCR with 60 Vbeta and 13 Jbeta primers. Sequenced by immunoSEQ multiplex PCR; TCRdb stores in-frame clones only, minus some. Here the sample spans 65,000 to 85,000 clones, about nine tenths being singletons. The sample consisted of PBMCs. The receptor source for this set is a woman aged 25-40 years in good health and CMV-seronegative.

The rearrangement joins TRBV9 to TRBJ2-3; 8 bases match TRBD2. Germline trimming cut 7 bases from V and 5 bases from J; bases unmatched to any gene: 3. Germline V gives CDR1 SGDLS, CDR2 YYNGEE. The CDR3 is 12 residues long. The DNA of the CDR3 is TGTGCCAGCGGGACTAGTGGAGATACGCAGTATTTT. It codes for CASGTSGDTQYF.

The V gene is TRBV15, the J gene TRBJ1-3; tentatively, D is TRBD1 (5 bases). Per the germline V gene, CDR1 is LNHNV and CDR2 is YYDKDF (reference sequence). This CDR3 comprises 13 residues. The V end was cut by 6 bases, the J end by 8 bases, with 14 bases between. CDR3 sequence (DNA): TGTGCCACCAGGGGGCCGATCGGCGACACCATATATTTT. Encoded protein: CATRGPIGDTIYF. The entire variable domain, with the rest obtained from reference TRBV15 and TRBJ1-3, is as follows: DAMVIQNPRYQVTQFGKPVTLSCSQTLNHNVMYWYQQKSSQAPKLLFHYYDKDFNNEADTPDNFQSRRPNTSFCFLDIRSPGLGDTAMYLCATRGPIGDTIYFGEGSWLTVV.

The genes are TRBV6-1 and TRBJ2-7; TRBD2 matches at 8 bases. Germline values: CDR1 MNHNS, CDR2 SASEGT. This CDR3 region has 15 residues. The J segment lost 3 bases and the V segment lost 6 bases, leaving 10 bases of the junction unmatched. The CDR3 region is CASRGSIRGGYEQYF. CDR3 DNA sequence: TGTGCCAGCAGGGGCTCCATTCGGGGGGGCTACGAGCAGTACTTC.

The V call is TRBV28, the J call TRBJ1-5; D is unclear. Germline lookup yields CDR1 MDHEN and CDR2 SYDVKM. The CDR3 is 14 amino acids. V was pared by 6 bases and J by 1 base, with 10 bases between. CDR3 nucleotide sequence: TGTGCCAGCAGCCCTGGCTCCAGCAATCAGCCCCAGCATTTT. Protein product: CASSPGSSNQPQHF.

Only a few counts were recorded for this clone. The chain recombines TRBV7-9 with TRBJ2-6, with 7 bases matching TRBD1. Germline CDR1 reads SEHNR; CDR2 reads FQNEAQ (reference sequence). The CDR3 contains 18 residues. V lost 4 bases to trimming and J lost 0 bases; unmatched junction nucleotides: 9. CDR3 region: CASSSGQARYSGANVLTF. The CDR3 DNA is TGTGCCAGCAGCTCTGGACAGGCGCGATACTCTGGGGCCAACGTCCTGACTTTC.

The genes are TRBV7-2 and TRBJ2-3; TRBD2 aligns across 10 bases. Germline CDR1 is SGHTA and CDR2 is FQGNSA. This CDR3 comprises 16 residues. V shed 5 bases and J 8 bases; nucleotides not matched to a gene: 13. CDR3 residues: CASSVRAGGPPGTQYF. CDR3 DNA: TGTGCCAGCAGCGTTAGAGCGGGAGGGCCACCAGGTACGCAGTATTTT.

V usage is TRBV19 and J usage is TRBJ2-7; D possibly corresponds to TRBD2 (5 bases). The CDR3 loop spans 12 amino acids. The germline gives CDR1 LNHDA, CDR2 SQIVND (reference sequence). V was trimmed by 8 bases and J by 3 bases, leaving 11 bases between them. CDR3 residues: CASAASGYEQYF. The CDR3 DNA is TGTGCCAGTGCCGCAAGCGGCTACGAGCAGTACTTC.

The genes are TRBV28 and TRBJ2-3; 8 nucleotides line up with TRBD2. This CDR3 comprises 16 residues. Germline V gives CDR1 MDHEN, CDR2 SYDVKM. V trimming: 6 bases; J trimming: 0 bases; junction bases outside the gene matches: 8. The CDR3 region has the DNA TGTGCCAGCAGGCTGGTTGTAGCGGGGAGCACAGATACGCAGTATTTT. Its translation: CASRLVVAGSTDTQYF.

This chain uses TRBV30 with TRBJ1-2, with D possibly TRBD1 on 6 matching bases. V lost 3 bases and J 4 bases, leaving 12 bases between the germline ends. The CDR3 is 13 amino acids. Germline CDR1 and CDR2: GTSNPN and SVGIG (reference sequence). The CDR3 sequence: CAWSGGRSYGYTF. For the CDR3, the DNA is TGTGCCTGGAGCGGGGGGCGCAGCTATGGCTACACCTTC.

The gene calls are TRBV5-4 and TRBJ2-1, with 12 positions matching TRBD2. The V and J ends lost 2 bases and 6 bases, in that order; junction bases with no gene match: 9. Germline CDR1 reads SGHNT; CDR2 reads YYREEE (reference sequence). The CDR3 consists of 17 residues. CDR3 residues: CASSLGLAGPYGNEQFF. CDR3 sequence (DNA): TGTGCCAGCAGCTTAGGACTAGCGGGGCCCTATGGCAATGAGCAGTTCTTC. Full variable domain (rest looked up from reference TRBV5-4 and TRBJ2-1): ETGVTQSPTHLIKTRGQQVTLRCSSQSGHNTVSWYQQALGQGPQFIFQYYREEENGRGNFPPRFSGLQFPNYSSELNVNALELDDSALYLCASSLGLAGPYGNEQFFGPGTRLTVL.

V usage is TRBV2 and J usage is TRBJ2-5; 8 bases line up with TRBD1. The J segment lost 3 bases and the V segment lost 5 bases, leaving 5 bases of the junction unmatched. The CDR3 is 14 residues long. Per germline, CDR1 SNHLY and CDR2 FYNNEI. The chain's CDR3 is CASSLDRGEETQYF. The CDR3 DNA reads TGTGCCAGCAGTTTAGACAGGGGTGAAGAGACCCAGTACTTC.

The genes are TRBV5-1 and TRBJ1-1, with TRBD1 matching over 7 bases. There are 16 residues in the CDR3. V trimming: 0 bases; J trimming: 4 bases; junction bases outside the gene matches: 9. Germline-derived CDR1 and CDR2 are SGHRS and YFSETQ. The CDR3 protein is CASSLEPGGEGTEAFF. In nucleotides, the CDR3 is TGCGCCAGCAGCTTGGAACCAGGGGGTGAAGGCACTGAAGCTTTCTTT.

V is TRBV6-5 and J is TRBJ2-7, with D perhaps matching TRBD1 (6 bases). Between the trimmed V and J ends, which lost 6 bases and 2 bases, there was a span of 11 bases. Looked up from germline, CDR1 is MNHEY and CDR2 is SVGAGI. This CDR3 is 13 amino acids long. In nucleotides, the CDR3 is TGTGCCAGCAGACAGGGCACCACCTACGAGCAGTACTTC. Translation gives CASRQGTTYEQYF.

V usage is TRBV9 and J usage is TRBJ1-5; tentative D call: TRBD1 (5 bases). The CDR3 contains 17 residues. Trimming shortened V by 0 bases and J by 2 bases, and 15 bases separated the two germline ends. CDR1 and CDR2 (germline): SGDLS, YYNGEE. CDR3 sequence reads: CASSVAQCGAGNQPQHF. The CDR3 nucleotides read TGTGCCAGCAGCGTAGCTCAATGCGGGGCCGGCAATCAGCCCCAGCATTTT.

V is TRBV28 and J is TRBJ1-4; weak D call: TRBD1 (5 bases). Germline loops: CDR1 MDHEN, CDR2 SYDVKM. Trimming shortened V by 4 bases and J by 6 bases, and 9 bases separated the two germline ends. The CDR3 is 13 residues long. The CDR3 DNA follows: TGTGCCAGCAGTTCGGGGGGGGATGAAAAACTGTTTTTT. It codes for CASSSGGDEKLFF. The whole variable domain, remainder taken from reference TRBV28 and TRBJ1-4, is DVKVTQSSRYLVKRTGEKVFLECVQDMDHENMFWYRQDPGLGLRLIYFSYDVKMKEKGDIPEGYSVSREKKERFSLILESASTNQTSMYLCASSSGGDEKLFFGSGTQLSVL.

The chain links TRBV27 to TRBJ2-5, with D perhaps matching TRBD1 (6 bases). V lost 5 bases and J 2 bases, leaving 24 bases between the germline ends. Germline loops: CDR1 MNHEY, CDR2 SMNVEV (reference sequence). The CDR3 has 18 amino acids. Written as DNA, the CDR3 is TGTGCCAGCAGTCAAATGGGGGTAAAAGGGACACCTCAAGAGACCCAGTACTTC. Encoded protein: CASSQMGVKGTPQETQYF.

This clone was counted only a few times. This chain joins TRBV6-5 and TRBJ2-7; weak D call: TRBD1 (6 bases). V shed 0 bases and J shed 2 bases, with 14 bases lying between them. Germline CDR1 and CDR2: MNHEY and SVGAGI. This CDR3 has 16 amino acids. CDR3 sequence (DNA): TGTGCCAGCAGTTACTCGATAGGGGACATAGCCTACGAGCAGTACTTC. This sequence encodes CASSYSIGDIAYEQYF.

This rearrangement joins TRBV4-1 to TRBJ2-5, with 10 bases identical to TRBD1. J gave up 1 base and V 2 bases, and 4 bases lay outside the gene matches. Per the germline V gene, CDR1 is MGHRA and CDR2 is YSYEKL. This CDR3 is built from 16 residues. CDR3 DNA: TGCGCCAGCAGCCAATGCGACAGGGGGCCCCAAGAGACCCAGTACTTC. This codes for CASSQCDRGPQETQYF.

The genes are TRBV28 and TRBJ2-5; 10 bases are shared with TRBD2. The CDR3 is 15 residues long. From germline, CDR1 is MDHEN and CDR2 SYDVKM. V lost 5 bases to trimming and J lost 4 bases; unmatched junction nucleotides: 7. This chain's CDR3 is CASSAPAGGAETQYF. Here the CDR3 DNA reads TGTGCCAGCAGTGCACCAGCGGGAGGGGCAGAGACCCAGTACTTC.

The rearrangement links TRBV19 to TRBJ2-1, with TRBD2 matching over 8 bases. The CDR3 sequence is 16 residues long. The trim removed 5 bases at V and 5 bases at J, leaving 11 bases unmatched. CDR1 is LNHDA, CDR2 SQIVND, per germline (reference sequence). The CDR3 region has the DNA TGTGCCAGTAGTTCCTCCGGGACTAGATTCGACAATGAGCAGTTCTTC. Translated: CASSSSGTRFDNEQFF.

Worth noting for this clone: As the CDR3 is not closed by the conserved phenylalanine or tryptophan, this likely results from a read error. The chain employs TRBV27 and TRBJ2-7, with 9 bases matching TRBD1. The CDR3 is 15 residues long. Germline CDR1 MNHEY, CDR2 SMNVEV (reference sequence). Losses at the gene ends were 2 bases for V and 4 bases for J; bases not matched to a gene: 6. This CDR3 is CASSLIPGTGYEQYL. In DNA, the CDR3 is TGTGCCAGCAGTTTAATACCCGGGACAGGGTACGAGCAGTACCTC.

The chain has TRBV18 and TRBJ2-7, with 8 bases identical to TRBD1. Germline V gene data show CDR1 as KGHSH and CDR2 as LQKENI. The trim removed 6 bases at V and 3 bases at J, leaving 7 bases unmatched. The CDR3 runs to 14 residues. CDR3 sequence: CASSARGQDYEQYF. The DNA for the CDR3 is TGTGCCAGCTCGGCTAGGGGACAGGACTACGAGCAGTACTTC. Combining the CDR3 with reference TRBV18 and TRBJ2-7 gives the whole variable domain NAGVMQNPRHLVRRRGQEARLRCSPMKGHSHVYWYRQLPEEGLKFMVYLQKENIIDESGMPKERFSAEFPKEGPSILRIQQVVRGDSAAYFCASSARGQDYEQYFGPGTRLTVT.

In nucleotides, the CDR3 is TGTGCCAGCAGCAACCAAAGGGGCGCGAACACCGGGGAGCTGTTTTTT. Protein: CASSNQRGANTGELFF. V usage is TRBV7-3 and J usage is TRBJ2-2; tentative D call: TRBD1 (5 bases). Germline CDR1 and CDR2: SGHTA and FQGTGA. V lost 5 bases, J lost 0 bases, and 13 bases lay in between. The CDR3 totals 16 residues.

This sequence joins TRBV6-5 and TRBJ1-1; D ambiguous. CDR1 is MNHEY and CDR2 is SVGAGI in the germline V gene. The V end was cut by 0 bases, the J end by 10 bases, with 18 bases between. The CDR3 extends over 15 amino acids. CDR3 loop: CASSYSYPEGIVAFF. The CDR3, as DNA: TGTGCCAGCAGTTACTCCTACCCGGAGGGTATAGTAGCTTTCTTT.

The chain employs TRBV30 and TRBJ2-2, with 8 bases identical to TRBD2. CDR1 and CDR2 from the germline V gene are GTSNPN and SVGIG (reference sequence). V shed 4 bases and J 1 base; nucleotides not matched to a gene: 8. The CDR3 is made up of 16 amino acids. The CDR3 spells CAWKKRAGGNTGELFF. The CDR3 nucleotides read TGTGCCTGGAAAAAACGGGCGGGAGGGAACACCGGGGAGCTGTTTTTT.

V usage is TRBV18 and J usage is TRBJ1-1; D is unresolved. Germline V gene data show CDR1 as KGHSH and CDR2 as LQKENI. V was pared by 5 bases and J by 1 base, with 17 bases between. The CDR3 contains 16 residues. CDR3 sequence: CASSSFGVVANTEAFF. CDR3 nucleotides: TGTGCCAGCTCATCCTTCGGGGTTGTGGCGAACACTGAAGCTTTCTTT.

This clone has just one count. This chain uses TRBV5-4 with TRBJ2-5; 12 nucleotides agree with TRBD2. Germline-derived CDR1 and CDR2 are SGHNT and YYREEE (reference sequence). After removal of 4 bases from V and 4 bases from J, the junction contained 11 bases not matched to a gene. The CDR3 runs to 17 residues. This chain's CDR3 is CASSLGTLAGGGETQYF. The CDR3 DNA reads TGTGCCAGCAGCCTAGGGACTCTAGCGGGAGGGGGAGAGACCCAGTACTTC.

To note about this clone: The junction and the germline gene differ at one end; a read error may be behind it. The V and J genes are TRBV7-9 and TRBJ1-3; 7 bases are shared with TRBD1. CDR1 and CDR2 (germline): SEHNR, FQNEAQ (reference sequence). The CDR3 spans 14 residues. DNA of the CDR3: TGCTGCGGGGACAGCTACTCCTCTGGAAACACCATATATTTT. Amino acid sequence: CCGDSYSSGNTIYF.

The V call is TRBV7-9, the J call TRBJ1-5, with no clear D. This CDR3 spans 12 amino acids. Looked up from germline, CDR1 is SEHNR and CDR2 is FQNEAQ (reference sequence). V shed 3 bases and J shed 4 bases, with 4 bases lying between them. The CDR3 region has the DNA TGTGCCAGCAGCTTCCTGAATCAGCCCCAGCATTTT. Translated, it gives CASSFLNQPQHF. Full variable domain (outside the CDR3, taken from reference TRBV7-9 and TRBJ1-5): DTGVSQNPRHKITKRGQNVTFRCDPISEHNRLYWYRQTLGQGPEFLTYFQNEAQLEKSRLLSDRFSAERPKGSFSTLEIQRTEQGDSAMYLCASSFLNQPQHFGDGTRLSIL.

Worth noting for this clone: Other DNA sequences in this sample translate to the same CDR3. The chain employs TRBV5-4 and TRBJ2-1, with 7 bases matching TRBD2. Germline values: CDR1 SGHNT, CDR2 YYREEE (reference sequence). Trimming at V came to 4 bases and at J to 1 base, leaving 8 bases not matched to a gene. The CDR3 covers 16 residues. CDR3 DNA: TGTGCCAGCAGCCTGGTGGCGGGAGTGTCCTACAATGAGCAGTTCTTC. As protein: CASSLVAGVSYNEQFF.

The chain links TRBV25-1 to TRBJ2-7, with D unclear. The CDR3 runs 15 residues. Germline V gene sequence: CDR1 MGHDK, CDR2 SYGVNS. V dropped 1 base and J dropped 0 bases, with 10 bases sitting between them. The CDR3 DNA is TGTGCCAGCAGTGAATTGGGCAGCCTCTCCTACGAGCAGTACTTC. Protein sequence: CASSELGSLSYEQYF.

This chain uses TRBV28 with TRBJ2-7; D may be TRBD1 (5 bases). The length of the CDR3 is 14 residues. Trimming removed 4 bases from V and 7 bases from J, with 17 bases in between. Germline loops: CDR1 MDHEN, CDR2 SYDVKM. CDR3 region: CASSYTRVRQEQYF. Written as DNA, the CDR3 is TGTGCCAGCAGTTATACCAGGGTACGTCAAGAGCAGTACTTC.